This paragraph reports one TCR beta chain. Germline V lookup: CDR1 SGHTA, CDR2 FQGNSA. The CDR3 covers 19 residues. V was pared by 4 bases and J by 0 bases, with 8 bases of the junction left unmatched. This specimen belongs to a study of T cell changes during pregnancy in multiple sclerosis. The method was immunoSEQ multiplex PCR; TCRdb's version includes in-frame clones alone and lacks a portion of them. The data contain 30,000 or so clones, roughly 89% of them singletons. The material was CD4+ T cells from peripheral blood mononuclear cells, obtained in the second trimester of pregnancy. The source is a female donor with multiple sclerosis, enrolled in a pregnancy study. This chain uses TRBV7-2 with TRBJ2-6, with 11 bases that match TRBD1. CDR3 coding DNA: TGTGCCAGCAGCTACACCGGGACAGGGGGTGCCTCTGGGGCCAACGTCCTGACTTTC. Encoded protein: CASSYTGTGGASGANVLTF. Supplemented by reference TRBV7-2 and TRBJ2-6, the full variable domain reads GAGVSQSPSNKVTEKGKDVELRCDPISGHTALYWYRQSLGQGLEFLIYFQGNSAPDKSGLPSDRFSAERTGGSVSTLTIQRTQQEDSAVYLCASSYTGTGGASGANVLTFGAGSRLTVL.